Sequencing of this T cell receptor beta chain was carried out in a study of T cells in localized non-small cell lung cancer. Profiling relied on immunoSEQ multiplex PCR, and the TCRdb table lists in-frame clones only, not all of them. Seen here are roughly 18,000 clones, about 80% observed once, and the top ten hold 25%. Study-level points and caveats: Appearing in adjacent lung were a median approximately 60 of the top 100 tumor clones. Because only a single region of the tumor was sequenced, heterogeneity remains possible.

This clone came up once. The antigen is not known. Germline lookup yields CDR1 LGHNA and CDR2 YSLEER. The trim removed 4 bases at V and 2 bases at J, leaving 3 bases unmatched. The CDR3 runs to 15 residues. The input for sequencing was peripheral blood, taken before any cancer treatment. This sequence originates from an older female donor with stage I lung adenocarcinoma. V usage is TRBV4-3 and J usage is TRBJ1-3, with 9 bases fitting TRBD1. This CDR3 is CASSPQGAPGNTIYF. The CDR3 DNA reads TGCGCCAGCAGCCCACAGGGGGCCCCTGGAAACACCATATATTTT.